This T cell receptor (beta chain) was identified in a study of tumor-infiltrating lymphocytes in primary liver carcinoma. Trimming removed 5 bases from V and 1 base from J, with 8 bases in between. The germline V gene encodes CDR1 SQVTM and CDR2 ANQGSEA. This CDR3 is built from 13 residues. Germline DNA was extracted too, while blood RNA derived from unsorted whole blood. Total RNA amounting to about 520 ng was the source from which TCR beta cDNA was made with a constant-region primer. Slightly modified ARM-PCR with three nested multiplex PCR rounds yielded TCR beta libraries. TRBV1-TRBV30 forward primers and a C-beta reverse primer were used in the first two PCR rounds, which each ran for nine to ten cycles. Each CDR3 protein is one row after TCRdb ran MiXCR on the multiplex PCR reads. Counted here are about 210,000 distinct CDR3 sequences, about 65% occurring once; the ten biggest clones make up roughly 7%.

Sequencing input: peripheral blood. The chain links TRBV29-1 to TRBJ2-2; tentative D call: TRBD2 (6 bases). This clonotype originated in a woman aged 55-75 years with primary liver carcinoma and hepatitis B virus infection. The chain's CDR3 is CSVRRGNTGELFF. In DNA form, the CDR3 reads TGCAGCGTTCGGCGGGGGAACACCGGGGAGCTGTTTTTT.